These 32 T cell receptor beta chains share one sample of origin, sequenced in a study of T cell repertoires in cytomegalovirus infection. TCRdb redid the calling of the reads with MiXCR, one entry per CDR3 protein. The sample gives under 150,000 distinct CDR3 sequences, roughly 25% of which show up once; 30% to 35% is in the top ten. Which antigens these TCRs recognize remains unknown. Sequenced material: PBMCs, sequenced either directly or after in vitro stimulation (not recorded which). Source of these receptors: a human donor in good health (CMV status not recorded). Some clones in this sample may be carry-over from other donors' samples.

This clonotype was found many times. V and J are TRBV12-3 or TRBV12-4 and TRBJ2-2; 8 bases map to TRBD2. The CDR3 runs to 16 residues. The trim removed 3 bases at V and 2 bases at J, leaving 5 bases unmatched. The CDR3 protein is CASSFDGRGNTGELFF. CDR3 in DNA: TGTGCCAGCAGTTTTGACGGGAGGGGTAACACCGGGGAGCTGTTTTTT.

The chain recombines TRBV20-1 with TRBJ1-5, with D unclear. CDR1 is DFQATT, CDR2 SNEGSKA, per germline (reference sequence). This CDR3 spans 14 amino acids. V lost 3 bases to trimming and J lost 0 bases, with 9 bases between them. Written as DNA, the CDR3 is TGCAGTGCTAGGGGCGTTTTTAGCAATCAGCCCCAGCATTTT. Its protein is CSARGVFSNQPQHF.

This chain joins TRBV12-3 or TRBV12-4 and TRBJ1-3; the match to TRBD1 covers 8 bases. This CDR3 is 15 amino acids long. After removal of 6 bases from V and 0 bases from J, the junction contained 4 bases not matched to a gene. DNA of the CDR3: TGTGCCAGCAGGCAAACAGGGGGCTCTGGAAACACCATATATTTT. Residues: CASRQTGGSGNTIYF.

The chain couples TRBV28 to TRBJ1-4, with D perhaps matching TRBD1 (6 bases). CDR1 and CDR2 (germline): MDHEN, SYDVKM. The CDR3 loop spans 15 amino acids. The V end was cut by 5 bases, the J end by 0 bases, with 10 bases between. The CDR3 bases are TGTGCCAGCAGTCCACACAGGGCAACTAATGAAAAACTGTTTTTT. Translated: CASSPHRATNEKLFF.

This clonotype was counted a few times. This chain connects TRBV12-3 or TRBV12-4 to TRBJ1-4; TRBD1 is a possible D gene (5 bases). V lost 6 bases to trimming and J lost 8 bases, with 16 bases between them. The length of the CDR3 is 14 residues. The CDR3 spells CASSPNGAGEKLFF. The DNA for the CDR3 is TGTGCCAGCAGCCCGAATGGGGCGGGAGAAAAACTGTTTTTT.

This clonotype was picked up a small number of times. CDR3 loop: CASSQEGSTSYNEQFF. CDR3 in DNA: TGCGCCAGCAGCCAAGAGGGGAGTACATCCTACAATGAGCAGTTCTTC. J is TRBJ2-1 and V is TRBV4-3, with D possibly being TRBD2 (5 bases). CDR1 is LGHNA, CDR2 YSLEER, per germline. The CDR3 spans 16 residues. V lost 0 bases and J lost 1, with 10 bases in between.

This clonotype appeared a single time. The chain joins TRBV3-1 to TRBJ2-5; 7 nucleotides align to TRBD2. Trimming took 6 bases from V and 1 from J; bases not matched to a gene: 5. Per germline, CDR1 LGHDT and CDR2 YNNKEL (reference sequence). The CDR3 sequence is 14 residues long. The DNA for the CDR3 is TGTGCCAGCAGGCGTACGGGGGGCCAAGAGACCCAGTACTTC. Translated: CASRRTGGQETQYF.

This chain joins TRBV28 and TRBJ1-1, with unresolved D. CDR1 and CDR2 from the germline V gene are MDHEN and SYDVKM. V was trimmed by 3 bases and J by 1 base, leaving 6 bases between them. The CDR3 consists of 13 residues. The CDR3 DNA is TGTGCCAGCAGTTTCGATCCGAACACTGAAGCTTTCTTT. Protein sequence: CASSFDPNTEAFF.

This clonotype was detected many times. The gene calls are TRBV4-1 and TRBJ1-2; D gene uncertain. Germline-derived CDR1 and CDR2 are MGHRA and YSYEKL. The V end lost 4 bases, the J end lost 4 bases, and 13 bases lay between the germline ends. The CDR3 sequence is 14 residues long. CDR3 sequence (DNA): TGCGCCAGCAGCCGAGATTGGGTTAGCTATGGCTACACCTTC. This sequence encodes CASSRDWVSYGYTF.

The rearrangement links TRBV27 to TRBJ2-1; 7 bases align to TRBD1. Germline V gives CDR1 MNHEY, CDR2 SMNVEV (reference sequence). V was pared by 3 bases and J by 9 bases, with 8 bases of the junction left unmatched. The length of the CDR3 is 14 residues. The DNA of the CDR3 is TGTGCCAGCAGTTTGGGACAGACTCGGCGTGAGCAGTTCTTC. This translates into CASSLGQTRREQFF.

The table lists this clonotype with a few counts. V usage is TRBV20-1 and J usage is TRBJ1-1; no reliable D call. The CDR3 is 11 amino acids. The V end was cut by 2 bases, the J end by 7 bases, with 8 bases between. Germline CDR1 is DFQATT and CDR2 is SNEGSKA (reference sequence). CDR3 DNA sequence: TGCAGTGCTAGATTGTCTTATGAAGCTTTCTTT. This translates into CSARLSYEAFF.

This clonotype was counted at least ten times. The chain is built from TRBV7-2 and TRBJ1-2, with D hard to call. The CDR3 extends over 13 amino acids. CDR1 is SGHTA and CDR2 is FQGNSA in the germline V gene. Trimming cost V 1 base and J 1 base, with 4 bases left between them. The CDR3 bases are TGTGCCAGCAGCTTAGGGTTTAACTATGGCTACACCTTC. This encodes CASSLGFNYGYTF. The complete variable domain, with remaining parts taken from reference TRBV7-2 and TRBJ1-2, reads GAGVSQSPSNKVTEKGKDVELRCDPISGHTALYWYRQSLGQGLEFLIYFQGNSAPDKSGLPSDRFSAERTGGSVSTLTIQRTQQEDSAVYLCASSLGFNYGYTFGSGTRLTVV.

The rearrangement joins TRBV3-1 to TRBJ2-4; weak D call: TRBD2 (6 bases). Germline assignment: CDR1 LGHDT and CDR2 YNNKEL (reference sequence). Trimming took off 1 base at V and 0 bases at J, with 10 bases between the two ends. This CDR3 is built from 16 residues. The CDR3 region has the DNA TGTGCCAGCAGCCAAGGTAGCGGATTAGCCAAAAACATTCAGTACTTC. Encoded protein: CASSQGSGLAKNIQYF.

The chain is built from TRBV5-5 and TRBJ2-1; TRBD2 agrees at 9 bases. The germline CDR1 and CDR2 sequences are SGHKS and YYEKEE (reference sequence). The CDR3 spans 17 residues. Trimming removed 0 bases from V and 7 bases from J; junction bases left unmatched: 11. The CDR3 DNA is TGTGCCAGCAGCTTGGCCTTAGCGGGAGCCCGCGGGAATGAGCAGTTCTTC. It yields the protein CASSLALAGARGNEQFF.

The chain employs TRBV27 and TRBJ1-6; the D is unclear. Looked up from germline, CDR1 is MNHEY and CDR2 is SMNVEV (reference sequence). The CDR3 loop spans 13 amino acids. Trimming shortened V by 6 bases and J by 13 bases, and 16 bases separated the two germline ends. The CDR3 DNA is TGTGCCAGCAGCAGACCGGCCGCATCCCCCCTCCACTTT. Encoded protein: CASSRPAASPLHF.

V is TRBV4-1 and J is TRBJ1-3; possibly TRBD1 for D (5 bases). Germline V gene lookup returns CDR1 MGHRA and CDR2 YSYEKL. Trimming shortened V by 4 bases and J by 3 bases, and 13 bases separated the two germline ends. CDR3 length: 15 residues. The CDR3 protein is CASSLGAANGNTIYF. CDR3 bases: TGCGCCAGCAGCCTCGGGGCCGCAAATGGAAACACCATATATTTT.

The sample holds a few counts of this clonotype. This chain links TRBV6-1 with TRBJ2-7; D perhaps matches TRBD2 (5 bases). The CDR3 length is 16 residues. Trimming removed 5 bases at V and 0 bases at J, with 17 bases between. Germline CDR1 is MNHNS and CDR2 is SASEGT. CDR3 sequence reads: CASSSPGRRSSYEQYF. In DNA, the CDR3 is TGTGCCAGCAGTTCCCCGGGGAGACGGAGCTCCTACGAGCAGTACTTC.

The chain carries TRBV7-9 and TRBJ2-3; 12 bases agree with TRBD1. The J segment lost 6 bases and the V segment lost 4 bases, leaving 5 bases of the junction unmatched. This CDR3 spans 15 amino acids. CDR1 SEHNR and CDR2 FQNEAQ come from the germline V gene (reference sequence). DNA for the CDR3: TGTGCCAGCAGCTCGGGACAGGGGGCTATGGATACGCAGTATTTT. Protein product: CASSSGQGAMDTQYF.

This clonotype was recorded a few times. The chain combines TRBV7-2 with TRBJ1-5, with TRBD1 as a possible D gene (5 bases). In germline, CDR1 is SGHTA, CDR2 FQGNSA. Trimming pared 1 base from V and 4 bases from J, leaving 8 bases between. The CDR3 totals 14 residues. CDR3 amino acids: CASSLEGWNQPQHF. For the CDR3, the DNA is TGTGCCAGCAGCTTAGAGGGGTGGAATCAGCCCCAGCATTTT.

This clonotype was counted between two and nine times. This sequence joins TRBV15 and TRBJ2-5; either TRBD1 or TRBD2 may fit D (5 bases each). The CDR3 consists of 13 residues. The V end was cut by 4 bases, the J end by 4 bases, with 10 bases between. The germline V gene encodes CDR1 LNHNV and CDR2 YYDKDF (reference sequence). This CDR3 is CATSKGTGETQYF. The CDR3 nucleotides read TGTGCCACCAGCAAAGGGACCGGAGAGACCCAGTACTTC. The full variable domain, its missing parts supplied by reference TRBV15 and TRBJ2-5, is DAMVIQNPRYQVTQFGKPVTLSCSQTLNHNVMYWYQQKSSQAPKLLFHYYDKDFNNEADTPDNFQSRRPNTSFCFLDIRSPGLGDTAMYLCATSKGTGETQYFGPGTRLLVL.

Only a few counts were recorded for this clonotype. The V gene is TRBV6-5, the J gene TRBJ2-7; a weak D match, TRBD2 (6 bases). The germline gives CDR1 MNHEY, CDR2 SVGAGI. Trimming pared 5 bases from V and 2 bases from J, leaving 10 bases between. This CDR3 is built from 13 residues. Written as DNA, the CDR3 is TGTGCCAGCAGTCTAGGGAGGACCTACGAGCAGTACTTC. Encoded protein: CASSLGRTYEQYF.

This clonotype was seen more than once but under ten times. The chain combines TRBV30 with TRBJ2-2, with D possibly matching TRBD2 (5 bases). The CDR3 sequence is 15 residues long. Trimming cost V 3 bases and J 7 bases, with 18 bases left between them. Germline V gene data show CDR1 as GTSNPN and CDR2 as SVGIG (reference sequence). The DNA of the CDR3 is TGTGCCTGGAGCCGTGGCCACGGAGGAAACGGGGAGCTGTTTTTT. Translated, it gives CAWSRGHGGNGELFF.

This chain joins TRBV18 and TRBJ2-1, with 13 bases aligning to TRBD2. The J segment lost 7 bases and the V segment lost 4 bases, leaving 7 bases of the junction unmatched. This CDR3 spans 16 amino acids. CDR1 KGHSH and CDR2 LQKENI come from the germline V gene. The CDR3 region is CASSRTSGSLRNEQFF. CDR3 in DNA: TGTGCCAGCTCACGGACTAGCGGGAGTTTGAGGAATGAGCAGTTCTTC.

J is TRBJ2-5 and V is TRBV20-1; TRBD1 or TRBD2 may be the D gene (5 bases each). V lost 6 bases, J lost 4 bases, and 18 bases lay in between. The length of the CDR3 is 14 residues. CDR1 and CDR2 from the germline V gene are DFQATT and SNEGSKA (reference sequence). Here the CDR3 reads CSAETREMVETQYF. The CDR3, as DNA: TGCAGTGCCGAGACCAGGGAGATGGTAGAGACCCAGTACTTC.

In its sample, this clonotype was seen many times. V usage is TRBV13 and J usage is TRBJ1-2; unclear D gene. Looked up from germline, CDR1 is PRHDT and CDR2 is FYEKMQ (reference sequence). Trimming shortened V by 1 base and J by 2 bases, and 8 bases separated the two germline ends. The CDR3 totals 14 residues. The CDR3 DNA sequence: TGTGCCAGCAGCTTAGACACCTCCAACTATGGCTACACCTTC. Its translation: CASSLDTSNYGYTF.

V and J are TRBV5-8 and TRBJ1-2; D not certain. This CDR3 has 12 residues. Germline V gene lookup returns CDR1 SGHTS and CDR2 YDEGEE. The germline V and J ends were trimmed by 1 base and 5 bases, with 6 bases remaining between them. Here the CDR3 reads CASSLWYYGYTF. In DNA, the CDR3 is TGTGCCAGCAGCTTGTGGTATTATGGCTACACCTTC.

This clonotype was observed once. The rearrangement links TRBV19 to TRBJ2-4; D not certain. V lost 5 bases and J 1 base, leaving 12 bases between the germline ends. This CDR3 is 15 amino acids long. The germline CDR1 and CDR2 sequences are LNHDA and SQIVND (reference sequence). The CDR3 protein is CASSYGPAAKNIQYF. CDR3 DNA: TGTGCCAGTAGTTACGGGCCGGCTGCCAAAAACATTCAGTACTTC.

Ten or more counts support this clonotype. The rearrangement uses TRBV12-3 or TRBV12-4 and TRBJ1-1; D is uncertain. The CDR3 spans 12 residues. The ends were cut back, 9 bases at V and 0 bases at J, with 8 bases in the middle. In nucleotides, the CDR3 is TGTGCCAGTCAGACTTTGAACACTGAAGCTTTCTTT. As protein: CASQTLNTEAFF.

This clonotype was found a few times. This sequence joins TRBV6-2 or TRBV6-3 and TRBJ2-2; possible D gene TRBD1, 6 bases. Per germline, CDR1 MNHEY and CDR2 SVGEGT. V gave up 6 bases and J gave up 6 bases, with 8 bases separating them. CDR3 length equals 12 residues. CDR3 protein: CASRQGAGELFF. CDR3 coding DNA: TGTGCCAGCAGACAGGGTGCCGGGGAGCTGTTTTTT.

This clonotype has a count of ten or more. The chain recombines TRBV7-2 with TRBJ2-2; D is uncertain. The CDR3 covers 15 residues. Germline loops: CDR1 SGHTA, CDR2 FQGNSA. Trimming took 3 bases from V and 1 from J, leaving 9 bases between them. The CDR3 region has the DNA TGTGCCAGCAGCTTGAACCTTCTGAACACCGGGGAGCTGTTTTTT. As protein: CASSLNLLNTGELFF.

The rearrangement joins TRBV9 to TRBJ2-1, with no clear D. The ends were cut back, 0 bases at V and 1 base at J, with 8 bases in the middle. CDR3 size: 15 residues. CDR1 is SGDLS, CDR2 YYNGEE, per germline. The CDR3 loop reads CASSVVAESYNEQFF. The CDR3 DNA reads as TGTGCCAGCAGCGTAGTGGCTGAATCCTACAATGAGCAGTTCTTC.

V gene TRBV5-4 combines with J gene TRBJ1-1; no firm D call. Trimming cost V 4 bases and J 5 bases, with 18 bases left between them. The germline CDR1 and CDR2 sequences are SGHNT and YYREEE (reference sequence). The CDR3 has 15 residues. The CDR3 DNA follows: TGTGCCAGCAGCCCGCCTCTGGGTGGAACAACTGAAGCTTTCTTT. The encoded protein is CASSPPLGGTTEAFF.